Following are 6 T cell receptor beta chains from one sample sequenced in a study of human T cells and chemical hapten exposure. TCRdb re-called the RACE reads with MiXCR, one entry per CDR3 protein. Here the sample spans about 380,000 distinct CDR3 sequences, roughly 5% being singletons. Specified time point: pre-sensitization, week 0. Treatment here: therapeutic diphenylcyclopropenone sensitization with weekly scalp DPC. The input for sequencing was whole blood, taken in connection with sensitization to the hapten diphenylcyclopropenone (DPC). The receptor set was obtained from a woman between 45 and 60 years old with alopecia areata. Some clones in this sample may be carry-over from other donors' samples.

This clonotype was detected ten times or more. V and J are TRBV29-1 and TRBJ2-5; D not resolved. Germline V gene lookup returns CDR1 SQVTM and CDR2 ANQGSEA. The CDR3 loop spans 13 amino acids. Deletions cut 8 bases from V and 3 bases from J, with 16 bases between. DNA for the CDR3: TGCAGCATATCCTTCAAACCAGAAGAGACCCAGTACTTC. Translating it yields CSISFKPEETQYF.

The chain joins TRBV5-1 to TRBJ1-4, with no clear D. Trimming pared 1 base from V and 7 bases from J, leaving 14 bases between. Germline assignment: CDR1 SGHRS and CDR2 YFSETQ. The CDR3 has 15 residues. CDR3 protein: CASSLFSASGEKLFF. The CDR3 DNA follows: TGCGCCAGCAGCTTGTTTTCCGCGTCGGGTGAAAAACTGTTTTTT.

CDR3 sequence (DNA): TGTGCCAGCAGTTTTGCTTCGGGCACGGGTCAGCCCCAGCATTTT. Its translation: CASSFASGTGQPQHF. The chain recombines TRBV12-3 or TRBV12-4 with TRBJ1-5; D is ambiguous. V was clipped by 3 bases and J by 6 bases, with 15 bases between them. The CDR3 is 15 amino acids.

This clonotype was seen ten or more times. This chain joins TRBV30 and TRBJ2-5; 7 nucleotides agree with TRBD1. V gave up 0 bases and J gave up 6 bases; unmatched junction bases: 7. The CDR3 consists of 14 residues. The germline V gene has CDR1 GTSNPN and CDR2 SVGIG (reference sequence). Written as DNA, the CDR3 is TGTGCCTGGAGTGTACGAGGGGGCTTGAAGACCCAGTACTTC. It is translated as CAWSVRGGLKTQYF.

This clonotype occurred a few times. The V gene is TRBV5-1, the J gene TRBJ2-5, with TRBD2 matching over 9 bases. Germline loops: CDR1 SGHRS, CDR2 YFSETQ. V lost 2 bases to trimming and J lost 5 bases; unmatched junction nucleotides: 7. The CDR3 consists of 15 residues. In DNA form, the CDR3 reads TGCGCCAGCAGCTTAGGCGGGGGGGCCATGGAGACCCAGTACTTC. Protein: CASSLGGGAMETQYF.

The chain uses TRBV20-1 and TRBJ1-6; D is perhaps TRBD1 (6 bases). V was clipped by 3 bases and J by 8 bases, with 8 bases between them. The CDR3 is made up of 12 amino acids. From germline, CDR1 is DFQATT and CDR2 SNEGSKA (reference sequence). DNA for the CDR3: TGCAGTGCTAGTCGGACAGATTCACCCCTCCACTTT. Protein product: CSASRTDSPLHF.